The 10 T cell receptor beta chains given below trace back to one sample, sequenced in a study of Graves' ophthalmopathy and Graves' hyperthyroidism. RNA transcripts were the source from which TCR beta CDR3 regions were amplified. After a first-round RT-PCR with HTBI primers, a second-round multiplex PCR was run. Each CDR3 protein is one row after TCRdb ran MiXCR on the multiplex PCR reads. The data show about 500,000 distinct CDR3 sequences, around an eighth seen once. The specimen was blood. These receptors all come from a woman aged 25 to 45 with Graves' ophthalmopathy.

This clonotype was seen many times. The chain uses TRBV28 and TRBJ1-5, with TRBD1 as a possible D gene (6 bases). V lost 10 bases, J lost 1 base, and 14 bases lay in between. Germline CDR1 is MDHEN and CDR2 is SYDVKM. This CDR3 contains 14 residues. The CDR3 DNA reads as TGTGCCACCAGAGGGGGGGGCAGCAATCAGCCCCAGCATTTT. Translation gives CATRGGGSNQPQHF.

In the case of this clonotype: A much larger clone sits a single nucleotide away, making a read error possible. The rearrangement joins TRBV11-3 to TRBJ1-1; TRBD1 matches at 10 bases. CDR1 and CDR2 (germline): SGHNT, YENEEA. The CDR3 totals 15 residues. The CDR3 DNA reads TGTGCCAGCAGCTTAGAGACAGGGGGCAAAACTGAAGCTTGCTTT. Amino acid sequence: CASSLETGGKTEACF.

This clonotype was recorded at least ten times. The CDR3 DNA follows: TGTGCCTGGAGGCATGGGAGCACAGATACGCAGTATTTT. Its translation: CAWRHGSTDTQYF. The V call is TRBV30, the J call TRBJ2-3; D unclear. The V gene lost 3 bases and the J gene lost 0 bases, with 7 bases spanning the gap. This CDR3 has 13 amino acids. The germline CDR1 and CDR2 sequences are GTSNPN and SVGIG (reference sequence).

This clonotype was seen at least ten times. The chain carries TRBV28 and TRBJ1-5; D call uncertain. V was cut by 6 bases and J by 9 bases, with 15 bases left in between. The CDR3 extends over 13 amino acids. CDR1 is MDHEN and CDR2 is SYDVKM in the germline V gene. The CDR3 DNA is TGTGCCAGCAGCGAAGCTGCAGTATGGCCCCAGCATTTT. It is translated as CASSEAAVWPQHF. The whole variable domain, filled in from reference TRBV28 and TRBJ1-5, reads DVKVTQSSRYLVKRTGEKVFLECVQDMDHENMFWYRQDPGLGLRLIYFSYDVKMKEKGDIPEGYSVSREKKERFSLILESASTNQTSMYLCASSEAAVWPQHFGDGTRLSIL.

The table lists this clonotype with many counts. This chain uses TRBV29-1 with TRBJ2-6, with D possibly TRBD1 on 5 matching bases. V lost 7 bases to trimming and J lost 0 bases, with 16 bases between them. Germline loops: CDR1 SQVTM, CDR2 ANQGSEA. The CDR3 has 16 amino acids. The CDR3 DNA reads TGCAGCGCAATTCAGGGTCGAGACTCTGGGGCCAACGTCCTGACTTTC. The encoded protein is CSAIQGRDSGANVLTF.

In its sample, this clonotype was seen a few times. The V gene is TRBV30, the J gene TRBJ1-1, with 9 bases aligning to TRBD1. The CDR3 consists of 15 residues. After removal of 0 bases from V and 8 bases from J, the junction contained 10 bases not matched to a gene. Looked up from germline, CDR1 is GTSNPN and CDR2 is SVGIG (reference sequence). CDR3 in amino acids: CAWSVWTGATEEAFF. The CDR3 DNA sequence: TGTGCCTGGAGTGTATGGACAGGGGCTACCGAAGAAGCTTTCTTT.

This sequence joins TRBV7-9 and TRBJ2-5, with TRBD1 matching 8 bases. Unmatched junction bases numbered 7, after V lost 3 bases and J lost 4 bases. The CDR3 contains 15 residues. Germline assignment: CDR1 SEHNR and CDR2 FQNEAQ (reference sequence). This CDR3 is CASSLSGGFGETQYF. CDR3 coding DNA: TGTGCCAGCAGCTTGTCAGGGGGCTTTGGAGAGACCCAGTACTTC.

The table lists this clonotype with many counts. The rearrangement links TRBV15 to TRBJ1-5; D perhaps matches TRBD1 (5 bases). Germline V gives CDR1 LNHNV, CDR2 YYDKDF (reference sequence). V lost 6 bases and J lost 2, with 8 bases in between. The CDR3 covers 13 residues. The CDR3 DNA reads as TGTGCCACCAGTGGGGGAGGCAATCAGCCCCAGCATTTT. This sequence encodes CATSGGGNQPQHF. Full variable domain (missing parts from reference TRBV15 and TRBJ1-5): DAMVIQNPRYQVTQFGKPVTLSCSQTLNHNVMYWYQQKSSQAPKLLFHYYDKDFNNEADTPDNFQSRRPNTSFCFLDIRSPGLGDTAMYLCATSGGGNQPQHFGDGTRLSIL.

This clonotype was detected ten times or more. The chain employs TRBV20-1 and TRBJ1-1; D perhaps matches TRBD1 (5 bases). This CDR3 has 14 residues. Between the trimmed V and J ends, which lost 0 bases and 1 base, there was a span of 9 bases. Germline V CDR1 and CDR2: DFQATT, SNEGSKA (reference sequence). CDR3 sequence: CSARDQGSNTEAFF. The CDR3 nucleotides are TGCAGTGCTAGAGATCAGGGATCGAACACTGAAGCTTTCTTT.

This clonotype has a handful of counts. Germline is not matched at one junction end, which may reflect a read error. The chain recombines TRBV6-1 with TRBJ2-4; 9 positions match TRBD2. Germline CDR1 and CDR2: MNHNS and SASEGT. The CDR3 contains 17 residues. This chain's CDR3 is CASSERAGGQTIDIKYF. Here the CDR3 DNA reads TGTGCCAGCAGCGAAAGGGCGGGAGGGCAGACGATAGACATTAAGTACTTC.